Sequencing of this T cell receptor beta chain was carried out in a study of patients and donors after allogeneic stem cell transplantation. TCRdb itself ran the RT-PCR reads through MiXCR, one entry per CDR3 protein. The table records 800,000 to 1,000,000 distinct CDR3 sequences, about a sixth of them present only once. Germline CDR1 is SGHKS and CDR2 is YYEKEE (reference sequence). Trimming cost V 3 bases and J 4 bases, with 20 bases left between them. The CDR3 contains 17 residues. This chain joins TRBV5-5 and TRBJ1-5, with D perhaps matching TRBD1 (5 bases). Sequenced input: blood, either unsorted or a sorted T cell fraction (not recorded which). This sequence was found in a human donor who was either an allogeneic HSCT recipient or a stem cell or donor lymphocyte infusion donor (not recorded which). It is not recorded whose cells these are; they may come from a transplant donor. The chain's CDR3 is CASSWGPTVGGNQPQHF. CDR3 bases: TGTGCCAGCAGCTGGGGCCCCACGGTGGGGGGGAATCAGCCCCAGCATTTT.